These T cell receptor beta chains were read from a single sample in a study of shared clonotypes between healthy human individuals. TCRdb's copy holds only in-frame clones and misses some; the assay was immunoSEQ multiplex PCR. This sample has 85,000 to 100,000 clones; almost 70% occur once, and the top ten carry approximately 55%. Sequenced: memory CD8+ T cells sorted from blood. These receptors originate from a man younger than 40 in good health. Both conserved end residues are part of each CDR3. A D gene is named only where the DNA matches it firmly. Clone size is not always given. Where it is, it says once, few, many or a class for expanded clones.

V	J	length	D	size	DNA	CDR3
TRBV6-4	TRBJ2-2	14	.	.	TGTGCCAGCAGTGCGGGAACAGATACCGGGGAGCTGTTTTTT	CASSAGTDTGELFF
TRBV10-2	TRBJ2-7	12	.	few	TGCGCCAGCAGGGCCCCAACTTACGAGCAGTACTTC	CASRAPTYEQYF
TRBV15	TRBJ2-5	14	TRBD1	few	TGTGCCACCAGACTAGGGACAGCCCAAGAGACCCAGTACTTC	CATRLGTAQETQYF
TRBV6-5	TRBJ2-1	16	TRBD2	.	TGTGCCAGCAGTTACTTGCTAGCGGGAGGAGGGAATGAGCAGTTCTTC	CASSYLLAGGGNEQFF
TRBV13	TRBJ2-1	14	TRBD2	.	TGTGCCAGCAGCCTAGCGGGAGACTACAATGAGCAGTTCTTC	CASSLAGDYNEQFF
TRBV28	TRBJ2-7	11	.	few	TGTGCCAGCAGTTTTGTGTACGAGCAGTACTTC	CASSFVYEQYF
TRBV6-6	TRBJ1-1	14	.	.	TGTGCCAGCAGTTACTCGTGGACAGACACTGAAGCTTTCTTT	CASSYSWTDTEAFF
TRBV29-1	TRBJ2-2	15	TRBD1	few	TGCAGCGTTCACGAACAGGGGGCTTACACCGGGGAGCTGTTTTTT	CSVHEQGAYTGELFF
TRBV27	TRBJ1-2	15	TRBD1	.	TGTGCCAGCAGTCCCCCCGGGACAGGGGGATCGGGCTACACCTTC	CASSPPGTGGSGYTF
TRBV29-1	TRBJ1-2	13	.	.	TGCAGCGTTGACAGGGGAATGGACTATGGCTACACCTTC	CSVDRGMDYGYTF
TRBV10-2	TRBJ1-1	17	TRBD1	.	TGCGCCAGCAGTGATTTCAAGGGACAGCGAGGAGGAACTGAAGCTTTCTTT	CASSDFKGQRGGTEAFF
TRBV5-1	TRBJ2-7	15	.	few	TGCGCCAGCAGCTTGGCCGCGGCAGTTACCTACGAGCAGTACTTC	CASSLAAAVTYEQYF
TRBV9	TRBJ2-3	16	TRBD2	few	TGTGCCAGCAGCGCCGGGACTAGCGGTCACACAGATACGCAGTATTTT	CASSAGTSGHTDTQYF
TRBV15	TRBJ2-5	15	TRBD1	.	TGTGCCACCAGCGGAGAGACAGGGCGGGTTGAGACCCAGTACTTC	CATSGETGRVETQYF
TRBV5-4	TRBJ2-7	15	.	.	TGTGCCAGCAGCTTGGAGGGATCTAGCTCCTACGAGCAGTACTTC	CASSLEGSSSYEQYF
TRBV9	TRBJ2-1	14	.	.	TGTGCCAGCAGCCTCCGTATCGTGGGCGGTGAGCAGTTCTTC	CASSLRIVGGEQFF
TRBV4-3	TRBJ2-7	16	TRBD1	.	TGCGCCAGCAGCCAATCCGAAGGGACAGGCAGCTACGAGCAGTACTTC	CASSQSEGTGSYEQYF
TRBV7-2	TRBJ2-5	16	.	.	TGTGCCAGCAGCTTAAGGGGGTTGGCCGGCCAAGAGACCCAGTACTTC	CASSLRGLAGQETQYF
TRBV19	TRBJ2-7	15	.	many	TGTGCCAGTAGTGTTTGGGGATCATTCCCGTCCGAGCAGTACTTC	CASSVWGSFPSEQYF
TRBV19	TRBJ2-1	13	.	few	TGTGCCAGTAGTATTAATAGCGGCCGGGAGCAGTTCTTC	CASSINSGREQFF
TRBV6-5	TRBJ2-2	15	.	.	TGTGCCAGCAGTTATGGCCAGGTGAACACCGGGGAGCTGTTTTTT	CASSYGQVNTGELFF
TRBV15	TRBJ2-7	14	.	few	TGTGCCACCAGCAGAGGGGGCGGACTCTACGAGCAGTACTTC	CATSRGGGLYEQYF
TRBV7-2	TRBJ2-4	13	.	once	TGTGCCAGCAGCTTAGCACAGCAAAACATTCAGTACTTC	CASSLAQQNIQYF
TRBV15	TRBJ2-7	13	.	.	TGTGCCACCAGCAGAGATCTGAGCTACGAGCAGTACTTC	CATSRDLSYEQYF
TRBV7-9	TRBJ2-2	13	.	.	TGTGCCAGCGGACTGCTTGGAACCGGGGAGCTGTTTTTT	CASGLLGTGELFF
TRBV6-6	TRBJ2-7	14	TRBD1	once	TGTGCCAGCAGTCGGGACAGGGCAACCTACGAGCAGTACTTC	CASSRDRATYEQYF
TRBV11-2	TRBJ2-3	15	.	.	TGTGCCAGCAGCGTCCGGGGCGGATGGACAGATACGCAGTATTTT	CASSVRGGWTDTQYF
TRBV6-4	TRBJ2-3	13	.	many	TGTGCCAGCAGTGGGTCTAGCACAGATACGCAGTATTTT	CASSGSSTDTQYF
TRBV10-1	TRBJ1-3	13	.	.	TGCGCCAGCAGTGAGTCATCTGGAAACACCATATATTTT	CASSESSGNTIYF
TRBV15	TRBJ2-2	17	.	.	TGTGCCACCAGCAGAAAATACAGGGTTACGGCCACCGGGGAGCTGTTTTTT	CATSRKYRVTATGELFF
TRBV4-1	TRBJ2-1	17	TRBD2	.	TGCGCCAGCAGCCGGGATAAAGCGGGAGGGCCTCAGGTCGAGCAGTTCTTC	CASSRDKAGGPQVEQFF
TRBV13	TRBJ1-3	16	.	.	TGTGCCAGCAGCTTCCGCATCAGGGGTCGAGGGAACACCATATATTTT	CASSFRIRGRGNTIYF
TRBV11-3	TRBJ2-1	15	.	.	TGTGCCAGCAGCTTAACGGCGGGCGGAGATAATGAGCAGTTCTTC	CASSLTAGGDNEQFF
TRBV28	TRBJ2-7	14	.	.	TGTGCCAGCAGGCACGACAGCAACTCCTACGAGCAGTACTTC	CASRHDSNSYEQYF
TRBV5-1	TRBJ2-2	13	.	.	TGCGCCAGCAGTCCGGGTGACACCGGGGAGCTGTTTTTT	CASSPGDTGELFF
TRBV21-1	TRBJ1-1	17	.	.	TGTGCCAGCAGCAAAGAGGGAGGGGCGCCTGAAGCCACTGAAGCTTTCTTT	CASSKEGGAPEATEAFF
TRBV7-7	TRBJ2-5	13	TRBD1	.	TGTGCCAGCAGCTTAGAGGGGGCCGAGACCCAGTACTTC	CASSLEGAETQYF
TRBV19	TRBJ2-1	15	TRBD2	.	TGTGCCAGTACCCCCGGGACTAGCGGGTTCAATGAGCAGTTCTTC	CASTPGTSGFNEQFF
TRBV19	TRBJ1-1	13	.	.	TGTGCCAGTAGTGTAGGGTCAGTCCTTGAAGCTTTCTTT	CASSVGSVLEAFF
TRBV9	TRBJ2-5	14	.	.	TGTGCCAGCAGCGTAGACAGGACGCAAGAGACCCAGTACTTC	CASSVDRTQETQYF
TRBV7-2	TRBJ2-5	15	TRBD2	.	TGTGCCAGCAGCAGAGCTAGCGGGAGCCAAGAGACCCAGTACTTC	CASSRASGSQETQYF
TRBV2	TRBJ2-1	15	TRBD2	many	TGTGCCAGCAGTGCCGGACTAGCGGGATACAATGAGCAGTTCTTC	CASSAGLAGYNEQFF
TRBV27	TRBJ2-7	15	.	many	TGTGCCAGCAGTTTATCTAGAGTGACCGCCTACGAGCAGTACTTC	CASSLSRVTAYEQYF
TRBV5-1	TRBJ2-5	14	.	few	TGCGCCAGCAGCCGGTCGGGGGGCGAGGAGACCCAGTACTTC	CASSRSGGEETQYF
TRBV28	TRBJ2-3	15	TRBD2	.	TGTGCCAGCAGTTTATTGGTAGCGGGAGGGGATACGCAGTATTTT	CASSLLVAGGDTQYF
TRBV5-1	TRBJ2-1	15	TRBD2	.	TGCGCCAGCAGCTTGGCCACGGGAGGGCCCAATGAGCAGTTCTTC	CASSLATGGPNEQFF
TRBV5-5	TRBJ2-7	13	.	.	TGTGCCAGCAGTTCTCGGGACTTGGATGAGCAGTACTTC	CASSSRDLDEQYF
TRBV28	TRBJ2-7	12	.	.	TGTGCCAGCAGTTTGACAACCTACGAGCAGTACTTC	CASSLTTYEQYF
TRBV5-1	TRBJ2-1	15	TRBD1	.	TGCGCCAGCAGCTCCGGACAGGGCCGCTACAATGAGCAGTTCTTC	CASSSGQGRYNEQFF